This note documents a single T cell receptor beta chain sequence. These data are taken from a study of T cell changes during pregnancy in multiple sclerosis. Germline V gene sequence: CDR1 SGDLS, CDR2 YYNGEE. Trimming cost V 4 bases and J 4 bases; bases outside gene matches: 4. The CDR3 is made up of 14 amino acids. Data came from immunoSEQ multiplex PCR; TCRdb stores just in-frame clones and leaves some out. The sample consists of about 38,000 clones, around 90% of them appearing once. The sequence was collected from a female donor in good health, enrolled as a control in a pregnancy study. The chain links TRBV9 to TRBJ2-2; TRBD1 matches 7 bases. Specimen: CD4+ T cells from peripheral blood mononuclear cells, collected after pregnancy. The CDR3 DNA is TGTGCCAGCAGCCCGGGACAGTTCACCGGGGAGCTGTTTTTT. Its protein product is CASSPGQFTGELFF.